The following is a T cell receptor beta chain sequence with its context. No antigen is known for it. The data were obtained in a study of cytomegalovirus exposure and HLA in healthy donors. Whole-study context: A subsequent analysis stated that the 120 or so validation repertoires were run on the same platform as the roughly 710 first-cohort repertoires. Study findings and constraints: The classifier reportedly diagnosed cytomegalovirus status with high specificity and sensitivity. Despite most TCR sequences being rare, some public TCRs occurred in many donors.

The table came from immunoSEQ multiplex PCR; TCRdb's copy has only in-frame clones and leaves some out. Counted here are approximately 140,000 clones, about 88% occurring once; the ten biggest clones make up around 10%. Per the germline V gene, CDR1 is SGHKS and CDR2 is YYEKEE (reference sequence). V lost 3 bases and J lost 8; bases outside the gene matches: 8. This CDR3 has 14 residues. This sequence originates from a man aged 18 to 35 in good health and CMV-seropositive. The chain joins TRBV5-5 to TRBJ2-1; 7 bases are shared with TRBD1. Material for sequencing was PBMCs. The CDR3 DNA reads TGTGCCAGCAGCTCCCATCCTGACAGGGATGAGCAGTTCTTC. This codes for CASSSHPDRDEQFF.